This TCR beta chain was recorded in a study of identical twins. Study results and limitations: Fewer insertions marked abundant cord blood beta clonotypes; young adult naive trended weakly, memory not at all. The models systematically underestimated how much out-of-frame TCR alpha was shared in monozygotic twins.

The CDR3 length is 17 residues. V dropped 5 bases and J dropped 5; count of bases not matched to a gene: 13. From germline, CDR1 is SGHTA and CDR2 FQGTGA. This clonotype was counted at least ten times. The target antigen is unknown. The authors used template switching to add a universal primer site and gave cDNA unique molecular identifiers. From the 5' RACE reads, TCRdb called clonotypes with MiXCR, one entry per CDR3 protein. The repertoire holds approximately 700,000 distinct CDR3 sequences, less than 7% seen once, with about 2% in the top ten. Everyone who gave samples was a healthy Caucasian. V usage is TRBV7-3 and J usage is TRBJ2-3; 10 bases are a match to TRBD2. Sequencing was done on a sample of naive T cells sorted from blood. The sequence derives from a man aged 18 to 35 in good health. The CDR3 protein is CASSPTSSGRALDTQYF. CDR3 DNA: TGTGCCAGCAGCCCTACGTCGAGCGGGAGGGCCCTAGATACGCAGTATTTT.